The 30 T cell receptor beta chains presented below share a single source sample, sequenced in a study of blood T cell repertoires in COVID-19. Sequencing used immunoSEQ multiplex PCR; TCRdb keeps in-frame clones, though not all of them. In the table there are some 300,000 clones, around 92% of which are singletons. Sequencing was performed on PBMCs or T cells enriched from blood (not recorded which). The receptors come from a woman under 40 who had recovered from COVID-19.

The chain employs TRBV4-2 and TRBJ2-1, with 10 nucleotides matching TRBD2. Germline V gene sequence: CDR1 LGHNA, CDR2 YNFKEQ. With 4 bases clipped from V and 6 bases from J, the junction kept 9 bases outside the gene matches. This CDR3 region has 16 residues. Written as DNA, the CDR3 is TGTGCCAGCAGCCGACCTCTAGCGGGAGAGGGCAATGAGCAGTTCTTC. This translates into CASSRPLAGEGNEQFF.

This clone was seen once. V and J are TRBV11-3 and TRBJ1-5; D is uncertain. Germline V gene sequence: CDR1 SGHNT, CDR2 YENEEA. The CDR3 consists of 16 residues. Trimming took 4 bases from V and 0 from J, leaving 13 bases between them. Here the CDR3 reads CASSCRHLHSNQPQHF. The CDR3, as DNA: TGTGCCAGCAGCTGCCGACATTTACATAGCAATCAGCCCCAGCATTTT.

The rearrangement links TRBV7-3 to TRBJ2-2, with D tentatively TRBD2 (5 bases). This CDR3 region has 15 residues. Germline V gene lookup returns CDR1 SGHTA and CDR2 FQGTGA. Trimming removed 0 bases at V and 0 bases at J, with 5 bases between. CDR3 DNA: TGTGCCAGCAGCTTAACTAGCGCGAACACCGGGGAGCTGTTTTTT. Amino acid sequence: CASSLTSANTGELFF.

V is TRBV19 and J is TRBJ1-1; no firm D call. The V gene's germline CDR1 is LNHDA and CDR2 SQIVND (reference sequence). CDR3 size: 15 residues. Trimming stripped 3 bases from V and 5 bases from J, with 16 bases between. The DNA for the CDR3 is TGTGCCAGTAGTATTGGGCCCGAACCGGGGACTGAAGCTTTCTTT. Amino acids: CASSIGPEPGTEAFF.

V is TRBV4-1 and J is TRBJ2-2, with D tentatively TRBD1 (6 bases). The CDR3 covers 15 residues. The V and J ends lost 4 bases and 7 bases respectively, with 16 bases between them. Germline CDR1 reads MGHRA; CDR2 reads YSYEKL. The CDR3 loop is CASSPPRDMHGELFF. CDR3 in DNA: TGCGCCAGCAGCCCACCCCGGGACATGCACGGGGAGCTGTTTTTT.

This rearrangement joins TRBV19 to TRBJ2-1, with 9 bases matching TRBD2. V shed 6 bases, J shed 15 bases, and the junction held 12 bases outside the gene matches. The germline V gene encodes CDR1 LNHDA and CDR2 SQIVND (reference sequence). The CDR3 is made up of 13 amino acids. DNA for the CDR3: TGTGCCAGTAGCCTCCTGATGGCGGGAGGGCTGTTCTTC. Translated, it gives CASSLLMAGGLFF.

The table lists this clone with a count of one. The chain links TRBV4-3 to TRBJ2-7, with 8 nucleotides matching TRBD2. Germline V gene sequence: CDR1 LGHNA, CDR2 YSLEER. V lost 4 bases to trimming and J lost 2 bases; unmatched junction nucleotides: 4. The CDR3 totals 14 residues. CDR3 sequence: CASSPTSGPYEQYF. The CDR3 coding sequence is TGCGCCAGCAGCCCAACTAGCGGTCCCTACGAGCAGTACTTC.

The chain joins TRBV28 to TRBJ2-5; D might be TRBD1 (6 bases). Germline assignment: CDR1 MDHEN and CDR2 SYDVKM. This CDR3 has 13 residues. The germline V and J ends were trimmed by 3 bases and 4 bases, with 9 bases remaining between them. CDR3 loop: CASSLEGGETQYF. CDR3 DNA sequence: TGTGCCAGCAGTTTGGAAGGGGGAGAGACCCAGTACTTC.

The chain couples TRBV5-1 to TRBJ2-6, with TRBD2 matching 7 bases. The CDR3 spans 18 residues. V dropped 3 bases and J dropped 1; count of bases not matched to a gene: 10. CDR1 is SGHRS, CDR2 YFSETQ, per germline. The CDR3 spells CASSWRPQGGSGANVLTF. As DNA, the CDR3 is TGCGCCAGCAGCTGGAGACCCCAGGGAGGGTCTGGGGCCAACGTCCTGACTTTC.

The chain combines TRBV7-9 with TRBJ2-5; 10 positions match TRBD1. Germline CDR1 reads SEHNR; CDR2 reads FQNEAQ (reference sequence). This CDR3 is built from 14 residues. V gave up 11 bases and J gave up 5 bases; unmatched junction bases: 11. The CDR3 protein is CAGGPTGGGETQYF. CDR3 in DNA: TGTGCCGGGGGCCCGACAGGGGGCGGGGAGACCCAGTACTTC.

The rearrangement links TRBV18 to TRBJ2-3, with 7 bases aligning to TRBD1. Germline CDR1 reads KGHSH; CDR2 reads LQKENI. The length of the CDR3 is 16 residues. The V and J ends lost 0 bases and 0 bases, in that order; junction bases with no gene match: 3. The CDR3 here is CASSPPSQGSTDTQYF. Written as DNA, the CDR3 is TGTGCCAGCTCACCACCGTCACAGGGGAGCACAGATACGCAGTATTTT.

The gene calls are TRBV10-1 and TRBJ1-1; tentatively, D is TRBD1 (5 bases). Per the germline V gene, CDR1 is WNHNN and CDR2 is SYGVQD (reference sequence). This CDR3 has 16 residues. V was cut by 5 bases and J by 5 bases, with 21 bases left in between. CDR3 nucleotides: TGCGCCAGCAGTTATACAACAACAGGTCTGGGGACTGAAGCTTTCTTT. Encoded protein: CASSYTTTGLGTEAFF.

The chain has TRBV2 and TRBJ1-1; D is unclear. The V gene lost 6 bases and the J gene lost 4 bases, with 12 bases spanning the gap. Germline V gives CDR1 SNHLY, CDR2 FYNNEI. The CDR3 covers 13 residues. The CDR3 sequence is CASRKTAGTEAFF. The DNA for the CDR3 is TGTGCCAGCAGAAAGACGGCGGGCACTGAAGCTTTCTTT.

The chain couples TRBV18 to TRBJ1-6, with 9 bases that match TRBD1. The ends lost 0 bases at V and 10 bases at J; junction bases unmatched: 7. The germline gives CDR1 KGHSH, CDR2 LQKENI. The CDR3 sequence is 16 residues long. The CDR3 sequence is CASSPPGTGRWSPLHF. CDR3 in DNA: TGTGCCAGCTCACCACCGGGGACAGGGAGGTGGTCACCCCTCCACTTT.

V and J are TRBV27 and TRBJ1-2; 7 bases are shared with TRBD1. In germline, CDR1 is MNHEY, CDR2 SMNVEV (reference sequence). V lost 6 bases and J lost 4; bases outside the gene matches: 14. The CDR3 runs 16 residues. The CDR3 nucleotides read TGTGCCAGCAGGGTAGGGTCCCGGGACAGAAGCTATGGCTACACCTTC. It is translated as CASRVGSRDRSYGYTF.

The CDR3 DNA is TGTGCCAGCACACGTTCGAGGTGGCCCGGAAACACCATATATTTT. This codes for CASTRSRWPGNTIYF. V is TRBV11-2 and J is TRBJ1-3; no clear D. The CDR3 length is 15 residues. With 7 bases removed from V and 4 bases from J, the gap between germline ends came to 17 bases. Germline values: CDR1 SGHAT, CDR2 FQNNGV.

The chain is built from TRBV4-1 and TRBJ2-1; 9 nucleotides align to TRBD2. J gave up 0 bases and V 4 bases, and 13 bases lay outside the gene matches. The CDR3 totals 19 residues. Germline lookup yields CDR1 MGHRA and CDR2 YSYEKL. The CDR3 sequence: CASSRQIASGVTSYNEQFF. The DNA for the CDR3 is TGCGCCAGCAGCCGACAGATAGCTAGCGGGGTCACCTCCTACAATGAGCAGTTCTTC.

The rearrangement uses TRBV6-5 and TRBJ2-7, with TRBD2 as a possible D gene (6 bases). V was clipped by 5 bases and J by 2 bases, with 10 bases between them. In germline, CDR1 is MNHEY, CDR2 SVGAGI. This CDR3 is 13 amino acids long. CDR3 in amino acids: CASSLRTTYEQYF. As DNA, the CDR3 is TGTGCCAGCAGTCTGCGGACTACCTACGAGCAGTACTTC.

This clone is a singleton in its sample. The rearrangement joins TRBV9 to TRBJ2-5; 11 nucleotides align to TRBD2. Germline CDR1 and CDR2: SGDLS and YYNGEE. The CDR3 spans 16 residues. V lost 0 bases to trimming and J lost 4 bases; unmatched junction nucleotides: 5. The CDR3, as DNA: TGTGCCAGCAGCGTAGGACTAGCGGGGTTAGGAGAGACCCAGTACTTC. Amino acid sequence: CASSVGLAGLGETQYF. Variable domain in full (rest from reference TRBV9 and TRBJ2-5): DSGVTQTPKHLITATGQRVTLRCSPRSGDLSVYWYQQSLDQGLQFLIQYYNGEERAKGNILERFSAQQFPDLHSELNLSSLELGDSALYFCASSVGLAGLGETQYFGPGTRLLVL.

Here the CDR3 DNA reads TGTGCCTGGAATGTGGGGGCGGGTGGCTACACCTTC. This codes for CAWNVGAGGYTF. This chain joins TRBV30 and TRBJ1-2, with TRBD1 as a possible D gene (6 bases). This CDR3 has 12 amino acids. V was pared by 4 bases and J by 7 bases, with 13 bases between. Germline V gene sequence: CDR1 GTSNPN, CDR2 SVGIG (reference sequence).

The chain uses TRBV20-1 and TRBJ2-4, with D tentatively TRBD2 (6 bases). Germline CDR1 reads DFQATT; CDR2 reads SNEGSKA (reference sequence). Trimming removed 3 bases at V and 8 bases at J, with 20 bases between. The CDR3 loop spans 15 amino acids. The CDR3 sequence: CSASQRVGALDIQYF. CDR3 nucleotide sequence: TGCAGTGCTAGTCAGCGGGTTGGGGCCTTGGACATTCAGTACTTC.

The V and J genes are TRBV29-1 and TRBJ2-7; D may be TRBD2 (7 bases). CDR3 length equals 12 residues. CDR1 is SQVTM and CDR2 is ANQGSEA in the germline V gene. The V gene lost 7 bases and the J gene lost 5 bases, with 15 bases spanning the gap. This CDR3 is CSAGGLYNEQYF. The CDR3 DNA reads as TGCAGCGCCGGGGGGCTTTATAACGAGCAGTACTTC.

J is TRBJ2-3 and V is TRBV4-1; D may be TRBD2 (5 bases). V was cut by 4 bases and J by 2 bases, with 7 bases left in between. The CDR3 consists of 13 residues. Germline V gene lookup returns CDR1 MGHRA and CDR2 YSYEKL. The CDR3 spells CASSLRDTDTQYF. The CDR3 nucleotides read TGCGCCAGCAGCCTCCGGGACACAGATACGCAGTATTTT.

The V call is TRBV2, the J call TRBJ2-2, with D tentatively TRBD2 (5 bases). Trimming left V 4 bases short and J 8 bases short, with 11 bases between. Looked up from germline, CDR1 is SNHLY and CDR2 is FYNNEI. This CDR3 is built from 13 residues. CDR3 DNA: TGTGCCAGCAGTGTAAATGAGGGAGGGGAGCTGTTTTTT. This translates into CASSVNEGGELFF.

A remark on this clone: Additional DNA sequences in this sample encode the identical CDR3. V is TRBV7-9 and J is TRBJ2-7; D call uncertain. The CDR3 is made up of 12 amino acids. Trimming removed 1 base at V and 4 bases at J, with 5 bases between. The germline CDR1 and CDR2 sequences are SEHNR and FQNEAQ (reference sequence). CDR3 region: CASSLVVYEQYF. CDR3 bases: TGTGCCAGCAGCTTAGTAGTGTACGAGCAGTACTTC.

This clone was seen a single time. The chain links TRBV5-1 to TRBJ2-7; 7 bases align to TRBD1. CDR1 and CDR2 (germline): SGHRS, YFSETQ. This CDR3 has 13 amino acids. V trimming: 6 bases; J trimming: 6 bases; junction bases outside the gene matches: 9. The CDR3 reads CASTVQGIGEQYF. The DNA for the CDR3 is TGCGCCAGCACCGTACAGGGGATCGGCGAGCAGTACTTC.

This clone appeared once. V and J are TRBV28 and TRBJ2-7, with TRBD1 matching 12 bases. Per the germline V gene, CDR1 is MDHEN and CDR2 is SYDVKM. V trimming: 10 bases; J trimming: 6 bases; junction bases outside the gene matches: 19. The CDR3 has 17 residues. The CDR3: CATTPGQGAWPRSEQYF. CDR3 sequence (DNA): TGTGCCACGACCCCGGGACAGGGGGCTTGGCCCCGTTCCGAGCAGTACTTC.

The CDR3 loop is CATSDRGSWGYF. DNA of the CDR3: TGTGCCACCAGTGACCGCGGGTCTTGGGGGTACTTC. The chain has TRBV24-1 and TRBJ2-4, with a possible D match to TRBD2 (5 bases). Germline V CDR1 and CDR2: KGHDR, SFDVKD. Between the trimmed V and J ends, which lost 4 bases and 15 bases, there was a span of 15 bases. This CDR3 is 12 amino acids long.

V gene TRBV10-3 combines with J gene TRBJ1-1; tentatively, D is TRBD1 (6 bases). The CDR3 is made up of 14 amino acids. The germline V gene has CDR1 ENHRY and CDR2 SYGVKD. V was pared by 5 bases and J by 5 bases, with 15 bases between. The CDR3 sequence is CAISSTGWGTEAFF. DNA of the CDR3: TGTGCCATCAGTAGTACAGGGTGGGGAACTGAAGCTTTCTTT.

The V and J genes are TRBV12-5 and TRBJ2-1; no clear D gene. The germline V and J ends were trimmed by 0 bases and 7 bases, with 7 bases remaining between them. CDR3 length equals 13 residues. Germline CDR1 and CDR2: LGHNT and FRNRAP. In DNA, the CDR3 is TGTGCTAGTGGTTTGGTAGAGGCGAATGAGCAGTTCTTC. Translating gives CASGLVEANEQFF.